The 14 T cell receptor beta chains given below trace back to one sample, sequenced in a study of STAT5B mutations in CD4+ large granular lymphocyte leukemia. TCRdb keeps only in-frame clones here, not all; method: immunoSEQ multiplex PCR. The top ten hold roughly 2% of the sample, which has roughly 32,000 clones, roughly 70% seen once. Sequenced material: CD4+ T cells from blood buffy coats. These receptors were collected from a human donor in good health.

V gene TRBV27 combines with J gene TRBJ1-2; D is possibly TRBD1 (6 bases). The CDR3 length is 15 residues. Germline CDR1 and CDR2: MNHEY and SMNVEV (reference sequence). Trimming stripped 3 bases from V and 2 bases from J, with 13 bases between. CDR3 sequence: CASSLYWGQNYGYTF. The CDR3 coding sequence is TGTGCCAGCAGTTTGTATTGGGGGCAGAACTATGGCTACACCTTC.

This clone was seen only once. The CDR3 loop is CASSLSGGGAVKTQYF. The CDR3 bases are TGTGCCAGCAGCTTAAGTGGCGGGGGGGCTGTAAAGACCCAGTACTTC. The chain joins TRBV5-8 to TRBJ2-5; TRBD2 aligns across 9 bases. The CDR3 loop spans 16 amino acids. After removal of 2 bases from V and 6 bases from J, the junction contained 11 bases not matched to a gene. Germline V gene data show CDR1 as SGHTS and CDR2 as YDEGEE.

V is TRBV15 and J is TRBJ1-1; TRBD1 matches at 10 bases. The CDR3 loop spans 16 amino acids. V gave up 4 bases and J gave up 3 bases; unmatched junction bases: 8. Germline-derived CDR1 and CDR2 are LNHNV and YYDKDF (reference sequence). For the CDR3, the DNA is TGTGCCACCAGCACCCGGACAGGGGGTGGGTACACTGAAGCTTTCTTT. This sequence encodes CATSTRTGGGYTEAFF.

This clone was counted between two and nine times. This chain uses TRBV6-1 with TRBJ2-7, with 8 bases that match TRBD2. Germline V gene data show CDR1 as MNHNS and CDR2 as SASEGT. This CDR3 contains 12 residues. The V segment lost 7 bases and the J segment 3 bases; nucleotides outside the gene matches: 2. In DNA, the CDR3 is TGTGCCAGCACCGGGGGGGACTACGAGCAGTACTTC. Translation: CASTGGDYEQYF.

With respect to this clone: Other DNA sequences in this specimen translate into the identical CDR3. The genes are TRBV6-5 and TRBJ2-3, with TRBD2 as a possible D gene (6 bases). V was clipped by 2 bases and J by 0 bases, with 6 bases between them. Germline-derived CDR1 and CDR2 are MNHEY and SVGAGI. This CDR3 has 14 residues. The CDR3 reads CASSYGGSTDTQYF. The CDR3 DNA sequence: TGTGCCAGCAGTTACGGGGGGAGCACAGATACGCAGTATTTT.

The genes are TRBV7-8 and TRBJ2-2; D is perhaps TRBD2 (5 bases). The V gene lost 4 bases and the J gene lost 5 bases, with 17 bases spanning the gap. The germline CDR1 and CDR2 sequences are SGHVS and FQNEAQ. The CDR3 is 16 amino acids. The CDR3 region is CASSWRTSPGTGELFF. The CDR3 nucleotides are TGTGCCAGCAGCTGGAGGACCTCGCCGGGTACCGGGGAGCTGTTTTTT.

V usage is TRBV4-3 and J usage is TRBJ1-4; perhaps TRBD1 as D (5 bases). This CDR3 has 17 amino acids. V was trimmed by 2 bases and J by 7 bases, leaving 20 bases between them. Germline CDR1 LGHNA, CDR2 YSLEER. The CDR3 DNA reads TGCGCCAGCAGCCAAACCACGCGGGCAGGGTGGGGTGAAAAACTGTTTTTT. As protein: CASSQTTRAGWGEKLFF.

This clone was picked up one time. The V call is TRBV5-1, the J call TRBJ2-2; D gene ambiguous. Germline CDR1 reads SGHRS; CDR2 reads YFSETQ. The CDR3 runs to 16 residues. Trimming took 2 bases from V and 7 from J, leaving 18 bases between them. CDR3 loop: CASSLRELGSGGELFF. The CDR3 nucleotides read TGCGCCAGCAGCTTAAGAGAGCTTGGTTCTGGCGGGGAGCTGTTTTTT.

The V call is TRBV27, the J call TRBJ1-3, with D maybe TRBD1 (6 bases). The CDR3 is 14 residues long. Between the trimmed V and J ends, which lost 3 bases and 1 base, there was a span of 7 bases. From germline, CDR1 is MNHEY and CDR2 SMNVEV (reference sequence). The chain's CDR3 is CASSFRGSGNTIYF. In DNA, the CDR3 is TGTGCCAGCAGTTTCAGGGGTTCTGGAAACACCATATATTTT.

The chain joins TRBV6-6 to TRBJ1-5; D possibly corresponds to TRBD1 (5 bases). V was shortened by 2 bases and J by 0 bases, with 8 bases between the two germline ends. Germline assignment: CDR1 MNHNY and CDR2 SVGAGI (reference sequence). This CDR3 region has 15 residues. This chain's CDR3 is CASSYQGNSNQPQHF. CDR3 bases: TGTGCCAGCAGTTACCAGGGAAATAGCAATCAGCCCCAGCATTTT.

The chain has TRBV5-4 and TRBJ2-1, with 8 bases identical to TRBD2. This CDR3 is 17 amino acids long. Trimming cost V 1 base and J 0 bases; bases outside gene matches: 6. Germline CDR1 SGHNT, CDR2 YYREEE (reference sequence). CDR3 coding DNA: TGTGCCAGCAGCTTGAACGGCGGGGGGACCTCCTACAATGAGCAGTTCTTC. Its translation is CASSLNGGGTSYNEQFF.

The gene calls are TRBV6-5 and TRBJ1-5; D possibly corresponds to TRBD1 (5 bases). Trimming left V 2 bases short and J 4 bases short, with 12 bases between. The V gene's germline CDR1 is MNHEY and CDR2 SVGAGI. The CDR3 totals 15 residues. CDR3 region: CASSYRQGLNQPQHF. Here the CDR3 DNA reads TGTGCCAGCAGTTACAGGCAGGGCCTTAATCAGCCCCAGCATTTT.

In DNA form, the CDR3 reads TGCGCCAGCAGCCTACAGGGTTTCACTGAAGCTTTCTTT. Amino acid sequence: CASSLQGFTEAFF. The rearrangement joins TRBV4-1 to TRBJ1-1, with D possibly being TRBD1 (6 bases). The CDR3 spans 13 residues. V was trimmed by 4 bases and J by 4 bases, leaving 10 bases between them. From germline, CDR1 is MGHRA and CDR2 YSYEKL.

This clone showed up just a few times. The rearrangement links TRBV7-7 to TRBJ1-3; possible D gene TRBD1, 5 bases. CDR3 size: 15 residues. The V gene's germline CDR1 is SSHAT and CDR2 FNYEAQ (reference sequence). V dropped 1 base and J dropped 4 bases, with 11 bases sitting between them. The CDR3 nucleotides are TGTGCCAGCAGCTTAGACCTGGGGGACGGAAACACCATATATTTT. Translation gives CASSLDLGDGNTIYF.